This entry lists 29 T cell receptor beta chains sequenced from one sample in a study of T-cell memory formation after mild COVID-19 (dated by TCRdb to about 2021). Libraries were built with 5' RACE. TCRdb shows the sequencer as Illumina NovaSeq 6000. TCRdb redid the processing of the public reads, applying fastp at Q25 and MiXCR, and retained in-frame beta chains. Records with the same CDR3 protein are collapsed into one entry carrying the most frequent genes and DNA. Here the sample has fewer than 350,000 distinct CDR3 sequences; roughly 8.2% occur a single time. The top ten clones comprise 22% of the sample. Source material: PBMCs or a T cell subset sorted from them (not recorded which). The receptor source for this set is a man younger than 35 who had mild COVID-19 (a few samples of this study predate the infection). The sample titles of this study are shuffled in the database, so cell type and time point are left out; the donor was told from shared clones.

This chain uses TRBV14 with TRBJ2-1; D not resolved. The CDR3 contains 11 residues. CDR1 SGHDN and CDR2 FVKESK come from the germline V gene. V dropped 4 bases and J dropped 5 bases, with 3 bases sitting between them. The CDR3, as DNA: TGTGCCAGCAGCCGTCACAATGAGCAGTTCTTC. It encodes CASSRHNEQFF.

CDR3 sequence: CASSSPGQRGNEKLFF. Written as DNA, the CDR3 is TGTGCCAGCAGCTCCCCGGGACAGAGGGGGAATGAAAAACTGTTTTTT. This rearrangement joins TRBV5-6 to TRBJ1-4; the match to TRBD1 covers 7 bases. Germline lookup yields CDR1 SGHDT and CDR2 YYEEEE. The CDR3 loop spans 16 amino acids. V was clipped by 3 bases and J by 5 bases; unmatched bases: 10.

This clonotype has only a few counts. The chain uses TRBV7-2 and TRBJ2-7, with 9 positions matching TRBD1. The CDR3 covers 15 residues. V shed 5 bases and J 6 bases; nucleotides not matched to a gene: 11. Germline V gene sequence: CDR1 SGHTA, CDR2 FQGNSA. CDR3 sequence reads: CASSITTGGAGEQYF. The CDR3 DNA sequence: TGTGCCAGCAGCATCACGACAGGGGGGGCGGGCGAGCAGTACTTC.

CDR3 in DNA: TGCGCCAGCAGCCACAACCCCCGGACAGGGGCCTACGAGCAGTACTTC. As protein: CASSHNPRTGAYEQYF. The rearrangement uses TRBV4-1 and TRBJ2-7, with 9 bases lining up with TRBD1. Germline V gene sequence: CDR1 MGHRA, CDR2 YSYEKL. Losses at the gene ends were 3 bases for V and 2 bases for J; bases not matched to a gene: 8. The CDR3 is made up of 16 amino acids.

The chain combines TRBV5-1 with TRBJ1-1; D is perhaps TRBD1 (5 bases). V shed 4 bases and J shed 4 bases, with 11 bases lying between them. Looked up from germline, CDR1 is SGHRS and CDR2 is YFSETQ. The CDR3 contains 13 residues. The CDR3 reads CASSTWGGTEAFF. Here the CDR3 DNA reads TGCGCCAGCAGCACCTGGGGGGGCACTGAAGCTTTCTTT.

This chain uses TRBV7-9 with TRBJ2-2, with unresolved D. This CDR3 region has 14 residues. Trimming removed 3 bases at V and 6 bases at J, with 11 bases between. Germline V gene data show CDR1 as SEHNR and CDR2 as FQNEAQ (reference sequence). CDR3 residues: CASSLQGSSGELFF. Here the CDR3 DNA reads TGTGCCAGCAGCTTGCAAGGGTCTTCCGGGGAGCTGTTTTTT.

This clonotype appeared a few times. The chain combines TRBV9 with TRBJ2-1; D is perhaps TRBD1 or TRBD2 (5 bases each). V was shortened by 5 bases and J by 0 bases, with 15 bases between the two germline ends. The CDR3 has 16 amino acids. Germline lookup yields CDR1 SGDLS and CDR2 YYNGEE. The CDR3 bases are TGTGCCAGCAGTGCCCCCCGGGGCAGCTCCTACAATGAGCAGTTCTTC. It is translated as CASSAPRGSSYNEQFF. Full variable domain (missing parts from reference TRBV9 and TRBJ2-1): DSGVTQTPKHLITATGQRVTLRCSPRSGDLSVYWYQQSLDQGLQFLIQYYNGEERAKGNILERFSAQQFPDLHSELNLSSLELGDSALYFCASSAPRGSSYNEQFFGPGTRLTVL.

This clonotype has a handful of counts. J is TRBJ2-3 and V is TRBV7-3; 9 nucleotides agree with TRBD2. This CDR3 has 13 residues. J was trimmed by 7 bases and V by 5 bases; bases with no gene match: 4. CDR1 and CDR2 (germline): SGHTA, FQGTGA. For the CDR3, the DNA is TGTGCCAGCAGCCCGACTAGCGGCAATACGCAGTATTTT. Translation gives CASSPTSGNTQYF.

The chain has TRBV5-1 and TRBJ1-4; TRBD1 matches at 8 bases. The CDR3 runs 14 residues. V was clipped by 4 bases and J by 7 bases; unmatched bases: 6. In germline, CDR1 is SGHRS, CDR2 YFSETQ. DNA of the CDR3: TGCGCCAGCAGCCCGACAGGGGTGTCTGAAAAACTGTTTTTT. Its translation is CASSPTGVSEKLFF.

This clonotype was detected a few times. The rearrangement links TRBV6-5 to TRBJ1-6; D possibly corresponds to TRBD1 (6 bases). In germline, CDR1 is MNHEY, CDR2 SVGAGI. CDR3 length: 14 amino acids. The V end was cut by 6 bases, the J end by 10 bases, with 16 bases between. CDR3 coding DNA: TGTGCCAGCAGACCCAGGGGCCTTGACTCACCCCTCCACTTT. The encoded protein is CASRPRGLDSPLHF.

This clonotype occurred many times. The chain combines TRBV9 with TRBJ1-1; TRBD1 might be the D (5 bases). V was shortened by 6 bases and J by 3 bases, with 15 bases between the two germline ends. The CDR3 is made up of 14 amino acids. Germline lookup yields CDR1 SGDLS and CDR2 YYNGEE. The DNA of the CDR3 is TGTGCCAGCAACTACCTTGGGGCAGACACTGAAGCTTTCTTT. This encodes CASNYLGADTEAFF.

This chain uses TRBV29-1 with TRBJ2-1, with a weak D call TRBD2 (5 bases). The V gene's germline CDR1 is SQVTM and CDR2 ANQGSEA. V shed 7 bases and J shed 0 bases, with 10 bases lying between them. This CDR3 has 13 amino acids. The CDR3 region is CSGRGSSYNEQFF. CDR3 in DNA: TGCAGCGGCCGAGGGAGCTCCTACAATGAGCAGTTCTTC.

This clonotype was seen a few times. The CDR3 protein is CASSFGGTGLTDTQYF. CDR3 DNA sequence: TGCGCCAGCAGCTTTGGAGGTACGGGATTAACAGATACGCAGTATTTT. The chain recombines TRBV5-1 with TRBJ2-3, with TRBD2 as a possible D gene (5 bases). This CDR3 has 16 amino acids. V was clipped by 2 bases and J by 3 bases, with 16 bases between them. Germline V gives CDR1 SGHRS, CDR2 YFSETQ.

In this sample, this clonotype turned up a few times. The chain combines TRBV10-3 with TRBJ2-7; perhaps TRBD2 as D (5 bases). CDR3 length: 12 residues. V was shortened by 5 bases and J by 3 bases, with 8 bases between the two germline ends. CDR1 and CDR2 from the germline V gene are ENHRY and SYGVKD. This CDR3 reads CAISTGNYEQYV. The CDR3 DNA reads TGTGCCATCAGTACGGGAAACTACGAGCAGTACGTC.

As concerns this clonotype: Just one base apart from a much larger clone, this may be a read error. This sequence joins TRBV5-1 and TRBJ1-5; 10 bases line up with TRBD1. CDR3 size: 14 residues. Germline loops: CDR1 SGHRS, CDR2 YFSETQ. CDR3 sequence (DNA): TGCGCCGGCAGCCCGGGACAGGGGTACCAGCCCCAGCATTTT. Its translation: CAGSPGQGYQPQHF.

This clonotype was counted at least ten times. The chain employs TRBV5-1 and TRBJ2-1; 9 bases map to TRBD1. Germline values: CDR1 SGHRS, CDR2 YFSETQ. V lost 9 bases and J lost 5; bases outside the gene matches: 18. The CDR3 is 17 amino acids. CDR3 region: CAITTLIRQGGNNEQFF. DNA of the CDR3: TGCGCCATCACCACCCTAATAAGACAGGGGGGTAACAATGAGCAGTTCTTC.

This clonotype was counted a few times. The rearrangement joins TRBV29-1 to TRBJ2-5; tentative D call: TRBD2 (5 bases). The germline V and J ends were trimmed by 1 base and 5 bases, with 14 bases remaining between them. The CDR3 length is 14 residues. Germline V lookup: CDR1 SQVTM, CDR2 ANQGSEA. CDR3 bases: TGCAGCGTTGAAGCGGGATCCCCTTTGGAGACCCAGTACTTC. It is translated as CSVEAGSPLETQYF.

This clonotype came up a few times. The chain joins TRBV29-1 to TRBJ2-7; either TRBD1 or TRBD2 may fit D (6 bases each). V lost 3 bases to trimming and J lost 4 bases, with 13 bases between them. This CDR3 spans 13 amino acids. Germline CDR1 SQVTM, CDR2 ANQGSEA. CDR3 coding DNA: TGCAGCGTTGATGGGGGGCCTTCATACGAGCAGTACTTC. Encoded protein: CSVDGGPSYEQYF.

V is TRBV6-2 or TRBV6-3 and J is TRBJ1-2; perhaps TRBD1 as D (6 bases). The germline V gene has CDR1 MNHEY and CDR2 SVGEGT. CDR3 length: 14 residues. V lost 6 bases to trimming and J lost 2 bases, with 13 bases between them. CDR3 sequence reads: CASRMQGLNYGYTF. CDR3 nucleotides: TGTGCCAGCAGAATGCAGGGGCTGAACTATGGCTACACCTTC.

This clonotype was counted a few times. V gene TRBV3-1 combines with J gene TRBJ1-1, with D unclear. Germline V gene lookup returns CDR1 LGHDT and CDR2 YNNKEL (reference sequence). The V end lost 4 bases, the J end lost 4 bases, and 7 bases lay between the germline ends. This CDR3 spans 12 amino acids. CDR3 sequence (DNA): TGTGCCAGCAGCCGGAAGACCACTGAAGCTTTCTTT. Its protein is CASSRKTTEAFF.

V is TRBV7-9 and J is TRBJ1-2, with D perhaps TRBD1 (5 bases). Germline CDR1 and CDR2: SEHNR and FQNEAQ (reference sequence). There are 14 residues in the CDR3. The ends were cut back, 5 bases at V and 2 bases at J, with 12 bases in the middle. The CDR3 DNA sequence: TGTGCCAGCAGCGATACAGGATTCAACTATGGCTACACCTTC. Its protein product is CASSDTGFNYGYTF.

The chain couples TRBV6-5 to TRBJ2-3, with 8 bases lining up with TRBD2. This CDR3 spans 16 amino acids. CDR1 and CDR2 (germline): MNHEY, SVGAGI. J lost 5 bases, V lost 3 bases, and 10 bases had no gene match. CDR3: CASSYSGVGVVDTQYF. The CDR3 bases are TGTGCCAGCAGTTATAGCGGGGTCGGGGTGGTAGATACGCAGTATTTT.

There are a few counts of this clonotype. The V and J genes are TRBV20-1 and TRBJ1-1; D may be TRBD1 (5 bases). Germline V gene lookup returns CDR1 DFQATT and CDR2 SNEGSKA (reference sequence). The CDR3 consists of 15 residues. V was clipped by 0 bases and J by 1 base, with 12 bases between them. The CDR3 DNA is TGCAGTGCTAGAGATCCTCGGGGGGGGAACACTGAAGCTTTCTTT. Translated, it gives CSARDPRGGNTEAFF.

The chain has TRBV21-1 and TRBJ2-7; the table's D call, TRBD1, has no DNA check behind it. TRBV21-1 represents a pseudogene. CDR3 size: 14 residues. The CDR3: CASSDSLYSYEQYV. The CDR3 DNA reads as TGTGCCAGCAGCGACAGTCTTTACTCCTACGAGCAGTACGTC.

This clonotype was picked up many times. The rearrangement links TRBV12-3 or TRBV12-4 to TRBJ1-1; D unresolved. Deletions cut 3 bases from V and 3 bases from J, with 8 bases between. The CDR3 is 13 amino acids. The CDR3 sequence: CASSFRVDTEAFF. The CDR3 nucleotides are TGTGCCAGCAGTTTTAGGGTCGACACTGAAGCTTTCTTT.

The chain has TRBV5-1 and TRBJ1-6; D gene unclear. CDR1 is SGHRS, CDR2 YFSETQ, per germline. V dropped 0 bases and J dropped 9 bases, with 10 bases sitting between them. The CDR3 spans 14 residues. The CDR3 protein is CASSLGKNTSPLHF. Here the CDR3 DNA reads TGCGCCAGCAGCTTGGGAAAGAATACTTCACCCCTCCACTTT.

This clonotype has more than one count but fewer than ten. CDR3 bases: TGTGCCAGCAGTTTAGCGCTCGGGATATCTGGCACAGATACGCAGTATTTT. Its protein is CASSLALGISGTDTQYF. V usage is TRBV12-3 or TRBV12-4 and J usage is TRBJ2-3; TRBD2 is a possible D gene (5 bases). The CDR3 length is 17 residues. Trimming pared 0 bases from V and 1 base from J, leaving 14 bases between.

V is TRBV3-1 and J is TRBJ1-2; TRBD1 aligns across 9 bases. Germline-derived CDR1 and CDR2 are LGHDT and YNNKEL (reference sequence). This CDR3 comprises 14 residues. With 4 bases clipped from V and 3 bases from J, the junction kept 3 bases outside the gene matches. Written as DNA, the CDR3 is TGTGCCAGCAGCCGGGACAGGGAAGACTATGGCTACACCTTC. Translated: CASSRDREDYGYTF.

In its sample, this clonotype was seen a few times. The chain employs TRBV15 and TRBJ1-5; D unclear. This CDR3 has 14 amino acids. With 0 bases removed from V and 6 bases from J, the gap between germline ends came to 9 bases. Per the germline V gene, CDR1 is LNHNV and CDR2 is YYDKDF (reference sequence). The CDR3 DNA sequence: TGTGCCACCAGCAGAGATGGGTATGGTCAGCCCCAGCATTTT. Its translation is CATSRDGYGQPQHF.